This TCR beta chain came from a study of cytomegalovirus exposure and HLA in healthy donors. Looking at the study overall: Roughly 180 million T cells yielded approximately 100 million unique TCR beta sequences, as an earlier analysis found. Study observations and caveats: Cytomegalovirus status was reportedly diagnosed by the classifier with high specificity and sensitivity. Researchers counted around 170 TCR beta chains as cytomegalovirus-associated. Some highly shared sequence variants likely arose as a pipeline artifact.

This clone has a single count. The target antigen is unknown. Use of 60 Vbeta and 13 Jbeta primers characterized the PCR. Sequenced by immunoSEQ multiplex PCR; TCRdb stores in-frame clones only, minus some. The sample has about 200,000 clones, roughly 80% seen once. With V trimmed by 5 bases and J by 3 bases, 11 bases remained unmatched. Germline loops: CDR1 SGHRS, CDR2 YFSETQ. This CDR3 region has 16 residues. This clonotype was obtained from a woman under 40 in good health and CMV-seronegative. The sequenced sample was PBMCs. The chain links TRBV5-1 to TRBJ1-2; 9 nucleotides line up with TRBD1. The DNA for the CDR3 is TGCGCCAGCAGTTGGCAGGGACAGGGTCGGGACTATGGCTACACCTTC. Translation: CASSWQGQGRDYGYTF.